These 24 T cell receptor beta chains originate from one sample sequenced in a study of blood T cell repertoires in COVID-19. Repertoires were generated with immunoSEQ multiplex PCR, while TCRdb's copy carries only in-frame clones and drops some. The sample lists about 230,000 clones, roughly 84% occurring once. Sequenced material: peripheral blood. These TCRs come from a man aged 35 to 55 who had recovered from COVID-19.

J is TRBJ2-5 and V is TRBV6-2 or TRBV6-3; 10 positions agree with TRBD2. This CDR3 spans 15 amino acids. Germline V CDR1 and CDR2: MNHEY, SVGEGT. V lost 2 bases and J lost 5; bases outside the gene matches: 5. The CDR3 reads CASSYPSGGVETQYF. The CDR3 nucleotides are TGTGCCAGCAGTTACCCTAGCGGGGGAGTGGAGACCCAGTACTTC.

This clone came up a few times. The rearrangement uses TRBV19 and TRBJ2-1; 10 nucleotides align to TRBD2. This CDR3 comprises 16 residues. The junction had 13 bases not matched to a gene; V was cut back by 4 bases and J by 10 bases. CDR1 and CDR2 from the germline V gene are LNHDA and SQIVND (reference sequence). The CDR3 sequence: CASSRGPSGGPGEQFF. In DNA, the CDR3 is TGTGCCAGTAGTAGAGGGCCTAGCGGGGGACCAGGGGAGCAGTTCTTC.

This clone was observed many times. The chain has TRBV4-3 and TRBJ1-1, with D perhaps matching TRBD1 (6 bases). There are 16 residues in the CDR3. The V end lost 3 bases, the J end lost 10 bases, and 24 bases lay between the germline ends. In germline, CDR1 is LGHNA, CDR2 YSLEER. CDR3 bases: TGCGCCAGCAGCCATCACCCAGGGGCAGGGGAGAAGGGAGCTTTCTTT. This codes for CASSHHPGAGEKGAFF.

The chain employs TRBV2 and TRBJ2-2, with 7 bases that match TRBD2. Germline V gene sequence: CDR1 SNHLY, CDR2 FYNNEI. After removal of 6 bases from V and 1 base from J, the junction contained 5 bases not matched to a gene. This CDR3 is 15 amino acids long. The CDR3 loop is CASRPAGLNTGELFF. DNA for the CDR3: TGTGCCAGCAGACCAGCGGGACTGAACACCGGGGAGCTGTTTTTT.

V usage is TRBV5-1 and J usage is TRBJ2-7; D unresolved. Per the germline V gene, CDR1 is SGHRS and CDR2 is YFSETQ. The CDR3 is made up of 14 amino acids. The V end lost 0 bases, the J end lost 4 bases, and 11 bases lay between the germline ends. In DNA, the CDR3 is TGCGCCAGCAGCTTGGGACGGTCCGGGTACGAGCAGTACTTC. Translating gives CASSLGRSGYEQYF.

The chain employs TRBV5-8 and TRBJ2-3; tentative D call: TRBD1 (5 bases). The CDR3 totals 14 residues. With 4 bases removed from V and 0 bases from J, the gap between germline ends came to 9 bases. Germline loops: CDR1 SGHTS, CDR2 YDEGEE. The CDR3, as DNA: TGTGCCAGCAGCCCAGGACATAGCACAGATACGCAGTATTTT. It encodes CASSPGHSTDTQYF.

The chain has TRBV5-5 and TRBJ1-2; 10 nucleotides align to TRBD1. Germline-derived CDR1 and CDR2 are SGHKS and YYEKEE (reference sequence). The V and J ends lost 4 bases and 7 bases, in that order; junction bases with no gene match: 10. The CDR3 has 15 residues. The CDR3 bases are TGTGCCAGCAGCCTTGCGGGACAGGGGAGGATTGGCTACACCTTC. This translates into CASSLAGQGRIGYTF.

The J gene is TRBJ2-7, the V gene TRBV7-2; TRBD1 is a possible D gene (6 bases). Trimming pared 4 bases from V and 6 bases from J, leaving 10 bases between. The CDR3 sequence is 12 residues long. CDR1 SGHTA and CDR2 FQGNSA come from the germline V gene. CDR3 region: CASSSDSFEQYF. CDR3 DNA sequence: TGTGCCAGCAGCTCGGACAGTTTCGAGCAGTACTTC.

This clone was picked up a small number of times. The V and J genes are TRBV7-2 and TRBJ1-1; TRBD1 might be the D (6 bases). Germline lookup yields CDR1 SGHTA and CDR2 FQGNSA. Trimming took 4 bases from V and 2 from J, leaving 14 bases between them. The CDR3 has 15 residues. The CDR3 bases are TGTGCCAGCAGCTCCAGAACAGGGCACAACACTGAAGCTTTCTTT. Protein: CASSSRTGHNTEAFF.

In nucleotides, the CDR3 is TGCGCCAGCAGCTTTTTAGGGGGTAGCACAGATACGCAGTATTTT. This encodes CASSFLGGSTDTQYF. V usage is TRBV5-1 and J usage is TRBJ2-3, with D possibly being TRBD1 (6 bases). CDR3 size: 15 residues. V lost 2 bases, J lost 0 bases, and 10 bases lay in between. Germline lookup yields CDR1 SGHRS and CDR2 YFSETQ.

The gene calls are TRBV7-8 and TRBJ2-5; 7 positions match TRBD2. Germline V gene sequence: CDR1 SGHVS, CDR2 FQNEAQ. The CDR3 totals 14 residues. Unmatched junction bases numbered 9, after V lost 4 bases and J lost 7 bases. CDR3 residues: CASSSPGLDWTQYF. The DNA for the CDR3 is TGTGCCAGCAGCTCTCCCGGACTAGATTGGACCCAGTACTTC. Combining the CDR3 with reference TRBV7-8 and TRBJ2-5 gives the whole variable domain GAGVSQSPRYKVAKRGQDVALRCDPISGHVSLFWYQQALGQGPEFLTYFQNEAQLDKSGLPSDRFFAERPEGSVSTLKIQRTQQEDSAVYLCASSSPGLDWTQYFGPGTRLLVL.

The CDR3 nucleotides are TGTGCCAGCAGTGCGGACAGGTTCACAGATACGCAGTATTTT. Protein: CASSADRFTDTQYF. V gene TRBV2 combines with J gene TRBJ2-3, with 7 bases that match TRBD1. Germline CDR1 reads SNHLY; CDR2 reads FYNNEI. Unmatched junction bases numbered 3, after V lost 4 bases and J lost 2 bases. The CDR3 has 14 residues.

This chain links TRBV5-5 with TRBJ1-2, with 11 bases matching TRBD1. The V segment lost 3 bases and the J segment 4 bases; nucleotides outside the gene matches: 5. CDR3 length equals 15 residues. Germline V lookup: CDR1 SGHKS, CDR2 YYEKEE (reference sequence). CDR3 amino acids: CASSSPDRGLYGYTF. The DNA of the CDR3 is TGTGCCAGCAGCTCTCCGGACAGGGGGCTCTATGGCTACACCTTC.

This clone has only one observation. The J gene is TRBJ1-1, the V gene TRBV10-3; tentative D call: TRBD1 (6 bases). CDR3 size: 13 residues. Looked up from germline, CDR1 is ENHRY and CDR2 is SYGVKD. Trimming removed 5 bases from V and 4 bases from J, with 11 bases in between. CDR3 loop: CAISYTGTTEAFF. The CDR3 DNA reads TGTGCCATCAGTTATACAGGGACCACTGAAGCTTTCTTT.

The chain couples TRBV7-9 to TRBJ2-2; 8 positions agree with TRBD1. The CDR3 spans 16 residues. The ends lost 3 bases at V and 3 bases at J; junction bases unmatched: 6. Germline CDR1 reads SEHNR; CDR2 reads FQNEAQ (reference sequence). CDR3 in amino acids: CASSLGGQGDTGELFF. CDR3 sequence (DNA): TGTGCCAGCAGCTTGGGAGGACAGGGAGACACCGGGGAGCTGTTTTTT.

This clone was detected only a few times. The genes are TRBV19 and TRBJ1-6; TRBD1 is a possible D gene (5 bases). CDR1 is LNHDA, CDR2 SQIVND, per germline (reference sequence). CDR3 length: 13 amino acids. V was trimmed by 7 bases and J by 5 bases, leaving 9 bases between them. Here the CDR3 DNA reads TGTGCCAGTACCGGGGGGAATAATTCACCCCTCCACTTT. Translating it yields CASTGGNNSPLHF.

The chain is built from TRBV7-2 and TRBJ2-5; 8 bases are shared with TRBD2. CDR1 SGHTA and CDR2 FQGNSA come from the germline V gene. V lost 6 bases and J lost 2; bases outside the gene matches: 2. The CDR3 is 13 residues long. CDR3 in amino acids: CASRLAAQETQYF. The DNA for the CDR3 is TGTGCCAGCAGACTAGCGGCACAAGAGACCCAGTACTTC.

This sequence joins TRBV7-2 and TRBJ2-5, with 11 bases fitting TRBD2. The CDR3 extends over 17 amino acids. CDR1 SGHTA and CDR2 FQGNSA come from the germline V gene. The V and J ends lost 1 base and 5 bases, in that order; junction bases with no gene match: 9. CDR3 sequence reads: CASSLGTSGGIGETQYF. CDR3 in DNA: TGTGCCAGCAGCTTAGGCACTAGCGGGGGAATTGGGGAGACCCAGTACTTC.

This chain links TRBV5-1 with TRBJ2-7, with D possibly matching TRBD2 (5 bases). The germline V and J ends were trimmed by 0 bases and 5 bases, with 15 bases remaining between them. There are 15 residues in the CDR3. Germline V gives CDR1 SGHRS, CDR2 YFSETQ. CDR3 region: CASSLGSIFGDEQYF. The CDR3 coding sequence is TGCGCCAGCAGCTTGGGTTCAATTTTCGGGGACGAGCAGTACTTC.

The chain links TRBV5-1 to TRBJ2-6; no clear D. This CDR3 has 16 residues. Trimming stripped 0 bases from V and 0 bases from J, with 7 bases between. CDR1 and CDR2 from the germline V gene are SGHRS and YFSETQ. CDR3 in DNA: TGCGCCAGCAGCTTGGGTACCAGCTCTGGGGCCAACGTCCTGACTTTC. Protein sequence: CASSLGTSSGANVLTF.

V and J are TRBV7-9 and TRBJ1-1, with 10 bases aligning to TRBD1. V lost 4 bases, J lost 1 base, and 6 bases stayed unmatched. This CDR3 contains 16 residues. Germline CDR1 SEHNR, CDR2 FQNEAQ (reference sequence). CDR3 DNA: TGTGCCAGCAGCTACCACGGGACAGGGGCGAACACTGAAGCTTTCTTT. Translation gives CASSYHGTGANTEAFF.

V usage is TRBV6-2 or TRBV6-3 and J usage is TRBJ2-7; no clear D. V was pared by 2 bases and J by 7 bases, with 6 bases between. The CDR3 contains 11 residues. Germline-derived CDR1 and CDR2 are MNHEY and SVGEGT. The DNA of the CDR3 is TGTGCCAGCAGTTACATCGGGGAGCAGTACTTC. It codes for CASSYIGEQYF.

The J gene is TRBJ2-7, the V gene TRBV7-6; a weak D match, TRBD2 (6 bases). V was pared by 3 bases and J by 2 bases, with 8 bases between. The CDR3 runs to 13 residues. Germline loops: CDR1 SGHVS, CDR2 FNYEAQ. The CDR3 nucleotides read TGTGCCAGCAGCTTCGGAGGGACCTACGAGCAGTACTTC. It specifies CASSFGGTYEQYF. Drawing the rest from reference TRBV7-6 and TRBJ2-7, the complete variable domain is GAGVSQSPRYKVTKRGQDVALRCDPISGHVSLYWYRQALGQGPEFLTYFNYEAQQDKSGLPNDRFSAERPEGSISTLTIQRTEQRDSAMYRCASSFGGTYEQYFGPGTRLTVT.

This sequence joins TRBV19 and TRBJ1-1; D is undetermined. The CDR3 contains 15 residues. V lost 1 base to trimming and J lost 4 bases, with 13 bases between them. Germline V gene lookup returns CDR1 LNHDA and CDR2 SQIVND (reference sequence). The CDR3 sequence: CASSIGAGPLTEAFF. In DNA form, the CDR3 reads TGTGCCAGTAGTATAGGGGCAGGCCCCCTCACTGAAGCTTTCTTT.